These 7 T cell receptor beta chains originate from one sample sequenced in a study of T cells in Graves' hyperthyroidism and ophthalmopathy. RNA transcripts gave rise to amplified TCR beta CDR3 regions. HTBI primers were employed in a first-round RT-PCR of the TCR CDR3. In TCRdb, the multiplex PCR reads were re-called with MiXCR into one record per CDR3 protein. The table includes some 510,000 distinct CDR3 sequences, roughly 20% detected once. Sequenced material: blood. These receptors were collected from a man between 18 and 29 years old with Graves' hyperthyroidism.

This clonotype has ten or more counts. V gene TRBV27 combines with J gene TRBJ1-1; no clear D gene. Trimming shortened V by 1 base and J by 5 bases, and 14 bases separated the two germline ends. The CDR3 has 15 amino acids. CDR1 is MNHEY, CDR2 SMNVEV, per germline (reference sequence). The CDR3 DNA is TGTGCCAGCAGTTTATATGTAGGCGCAGCTACTGAAGCTTTCTTT. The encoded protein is CASSLYVGAATEAFF.

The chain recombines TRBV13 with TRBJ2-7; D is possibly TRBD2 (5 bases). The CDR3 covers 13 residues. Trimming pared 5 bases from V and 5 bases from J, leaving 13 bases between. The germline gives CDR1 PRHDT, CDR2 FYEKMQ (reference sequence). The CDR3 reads CASSRTGPHEQYF. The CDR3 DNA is TGTGCCAGCAGCCGGACTGGACCCCACGAGCAGTACTTC.

The CDR3 bases are TGTGCCAGCACTCTCAGGGAGATAGAAGAGACCCAGTACTTC. As protein: CASTLREIEETQYF. The V and J genes are TRBV12-3 or TRBV12-4 and TRBJ2-5; the D call may be TRBD1 or TRBD2 (5 bases each). V gave up 7 bases and J gave up 3 bases, with 15 bases separating them. There are 14 residues in the CDR3.

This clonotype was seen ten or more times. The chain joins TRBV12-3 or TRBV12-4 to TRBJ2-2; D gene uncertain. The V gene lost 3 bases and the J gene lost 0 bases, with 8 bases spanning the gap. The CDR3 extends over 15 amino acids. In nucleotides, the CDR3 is TGTGCCAGCAGTTTGGACGAAACGAACACCGGGGAGCTGTTTTTT. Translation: CASSLDETNTGELFF.

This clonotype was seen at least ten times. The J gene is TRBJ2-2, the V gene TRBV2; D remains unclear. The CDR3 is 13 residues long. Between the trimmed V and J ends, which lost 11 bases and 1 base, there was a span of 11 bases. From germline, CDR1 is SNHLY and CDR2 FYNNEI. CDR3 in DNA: TGTGCCCCCAAACTGGAGAACACCGGGGAGCTGTTTTTT. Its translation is CAPKLENTGELFF.

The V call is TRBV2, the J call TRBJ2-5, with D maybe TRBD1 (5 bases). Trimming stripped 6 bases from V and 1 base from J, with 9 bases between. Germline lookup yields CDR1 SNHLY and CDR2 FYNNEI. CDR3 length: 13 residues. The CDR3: CASRGQPQETQYF. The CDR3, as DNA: TGTGCCAGCAGGGGGCAACCCCAAGAGACCCAGTACTTC.

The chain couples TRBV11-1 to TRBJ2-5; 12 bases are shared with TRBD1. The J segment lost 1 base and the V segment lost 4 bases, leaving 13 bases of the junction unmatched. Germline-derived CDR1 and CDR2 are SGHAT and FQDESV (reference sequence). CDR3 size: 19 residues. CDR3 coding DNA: TGTGCCAGCAGCTCCGGGACAGGGGGCTTCCGGCTGATCCAAGAGACCCAGTACTTC. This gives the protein CASSSGTGGFRLIQETQYF.